This T cell receptor beta chain stems from a study of blood T cell repertoires in COVID-19. Original processing methods: Nucleated cell counts were estimated from reference gene primer amplification. This table comes from immunoSEQ multiplex PCR, and its TCRdb copy is limited to in-frame clones, with some not included. The V and J calls and clone size were taken over from that table, and D and trimming were inferred from the DNA. The sample lists roughly 78,000 clones, approximately 86% occurring once. The CDR3 has 11 residues. The V end lost 8 bases, the J end lost 4 bases, and 8 bases lay between the germline ends.

This TCR came from a woman aged 60 to 75 with acute or convalescent COVID-19. The sample was peripheral blood. V usage is TRBV12-3 or TRBV12-4 and J usage is TRBJ2-5; D is possibly TRBD2 (5 bases). Here the CDR3 reads CASGRGETQYF. The CDR3, as DNA: TGTGCCAGCGGTCGGGGAGAGACCCAGTACTTC.